This TCR beta chain originates from a study of T cells in Graves' hyperthyroidism and ophthalmopathy. Study context: Peripheral blood was obtained at initial diagnosis, preceding any treatment.

The investigators amplified TCR beta CDR3 regions from RNA transcripts. HTBI primers were used for first-round RT-PCR of the TCR CDR3. TCRdb independently ran MiXCR on the multiplex PCR reads; one entry per CDR3 protein. The data hold roughly 740,000 distinct CDR3 sequences, with over 15% observed a single time. Patients counted as stable if ophthalmopathy did not develop within 18 months. Hyperthyroidism had been newly diagnosed in patients aged 18 to 65, and its duration was under 2 months. V lost 6 bases and J 0 bases, leaving 15 bases between the germline ends. Germline CDR1 reads MNHGY; CDR2 reads SAAAGT. The CDR3 is 16 residues long. General study points: Most clonotypes that expanded in the thyroid above 0.001 also showed up in blood.

In this sample, this clonotype turned up a few times. Its antigen remains unidentified. V and J are TRBV6-8 and TRBJ1-3; no clear D. This receptor was identified in a man aged 18 to 29 with Graves' hyperthyroidism. Specimen: blood. CDR3 nucleotides: TGTGCCAGCAGGGAAGAGATCGGGAGCTCTGGAAACACCATATATTTT. This encodes CASREEIGSSGNTIYF.